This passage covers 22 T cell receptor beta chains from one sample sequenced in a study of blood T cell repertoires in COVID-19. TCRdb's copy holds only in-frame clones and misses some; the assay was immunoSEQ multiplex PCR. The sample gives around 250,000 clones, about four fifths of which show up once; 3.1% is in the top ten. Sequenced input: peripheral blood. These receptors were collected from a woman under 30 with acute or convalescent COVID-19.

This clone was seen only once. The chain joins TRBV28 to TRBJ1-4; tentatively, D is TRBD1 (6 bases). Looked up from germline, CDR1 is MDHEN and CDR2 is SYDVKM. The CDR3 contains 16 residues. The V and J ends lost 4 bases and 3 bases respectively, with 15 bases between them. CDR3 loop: CASSSAIPGANEKLFF. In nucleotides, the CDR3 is TGTGCCAGCAGTTCCGCCATTCCAGGGGCTAATGAAAAACTGTTTTTT.

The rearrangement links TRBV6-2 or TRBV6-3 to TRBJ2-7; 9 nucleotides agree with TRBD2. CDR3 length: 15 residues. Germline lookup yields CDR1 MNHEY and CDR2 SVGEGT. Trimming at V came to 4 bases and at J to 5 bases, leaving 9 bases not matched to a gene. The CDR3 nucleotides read TGTGCCAGCAGTTGGTGGCGGGAGGGCCAGGACGAGCAGTACTTC. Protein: CASSWWREGQDEQYF.

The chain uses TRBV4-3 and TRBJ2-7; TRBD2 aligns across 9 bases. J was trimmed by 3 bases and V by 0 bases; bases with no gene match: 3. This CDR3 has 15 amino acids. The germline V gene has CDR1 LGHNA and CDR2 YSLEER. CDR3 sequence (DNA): TGCGCCAGCAGCCAAGATTCTAGCGGGAACTACGAGCAGTACTTC. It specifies CASSQDSSGNYEQYF.

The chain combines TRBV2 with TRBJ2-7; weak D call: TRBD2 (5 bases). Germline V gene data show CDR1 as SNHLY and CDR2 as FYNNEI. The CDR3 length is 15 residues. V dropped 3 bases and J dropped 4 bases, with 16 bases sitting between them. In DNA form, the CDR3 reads TGTGCCAGCAGTGACCTGACGGTGAGGGAATACGAGCAGTACTTC. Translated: CASSDLTVREYEQYF.

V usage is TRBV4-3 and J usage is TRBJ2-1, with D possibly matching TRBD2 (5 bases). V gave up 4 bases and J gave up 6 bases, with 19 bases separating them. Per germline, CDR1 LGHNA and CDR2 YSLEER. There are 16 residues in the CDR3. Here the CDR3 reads CASSPPSFGDTNEQFF. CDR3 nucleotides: TGCGCCAGCAGCCCGCCTTCTTTCGGGGATACCAATGAGCAGTTCTTC.

The CDR3 DNA is TGTGCCAGCAGCCAAGATCTTGGCGATACGCAGTATTTT. Residues: CASSQDLGDTQYF. The chain combines TRBV14 with TRBJ2-3; D gene uncertain. From germline, CDR1 is SGHDN and CDR2 FVKESK. The V and J ends lost 0 bases and 6 bases respectively, with 7 bases between them. The CDR3 extends over 13 amino acids.

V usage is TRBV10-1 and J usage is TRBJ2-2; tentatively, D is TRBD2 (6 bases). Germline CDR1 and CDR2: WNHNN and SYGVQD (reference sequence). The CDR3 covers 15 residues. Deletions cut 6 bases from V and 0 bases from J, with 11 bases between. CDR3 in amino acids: CASSTSSSNTGELFF. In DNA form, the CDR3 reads TGCGCCAGCAGCACTAGCTCCTCGAACACCGGGGAGCTGTTTTTT.

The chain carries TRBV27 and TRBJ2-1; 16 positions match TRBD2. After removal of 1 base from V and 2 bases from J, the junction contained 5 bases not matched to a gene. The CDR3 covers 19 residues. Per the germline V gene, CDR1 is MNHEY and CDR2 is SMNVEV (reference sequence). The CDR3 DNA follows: TGTGCCAGCAGTTTATTCGGGACTAGCGGGAGGGTTGCCTACAATGAGCAGTTCTTC. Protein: CASSLFGTSGRVAYNEQFF.

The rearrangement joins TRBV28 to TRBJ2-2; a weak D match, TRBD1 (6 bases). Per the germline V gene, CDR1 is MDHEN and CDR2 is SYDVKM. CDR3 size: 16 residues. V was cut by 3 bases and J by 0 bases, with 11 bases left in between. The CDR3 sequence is CASSLYRASNTGELFF. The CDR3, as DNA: TGTGCCAGCAGTTTGTACAGGGCGTCGAACACCGGGGAGCTGTTTTTT.

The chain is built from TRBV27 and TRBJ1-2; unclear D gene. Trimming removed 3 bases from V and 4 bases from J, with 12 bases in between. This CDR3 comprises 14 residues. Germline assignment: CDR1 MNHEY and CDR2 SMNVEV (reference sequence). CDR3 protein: CASSFVPPGYGYTF. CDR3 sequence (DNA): TGTGCCAGCAGTTTTGTGCCCCCCGGCTATGGCTACACCTTC.

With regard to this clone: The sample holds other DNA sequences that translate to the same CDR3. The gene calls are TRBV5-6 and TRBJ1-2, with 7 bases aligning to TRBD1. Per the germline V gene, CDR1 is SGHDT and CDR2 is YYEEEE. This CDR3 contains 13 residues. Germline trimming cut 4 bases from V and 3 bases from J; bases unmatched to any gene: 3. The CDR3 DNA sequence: TGTGCCAGCAGCCTAGACAGGGACTATGGCTACACCTTC. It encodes CASSLDRDYGYTF.

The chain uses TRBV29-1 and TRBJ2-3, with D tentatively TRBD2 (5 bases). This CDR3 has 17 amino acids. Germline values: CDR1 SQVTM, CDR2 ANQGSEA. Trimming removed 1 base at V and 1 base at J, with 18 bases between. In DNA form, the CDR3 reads TGCAGCGTTGAAGCAACTGGCCGACCGCGGGGCACAGATACGCAGTATTTT. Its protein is CSVEATGRPRGTDTQYF.

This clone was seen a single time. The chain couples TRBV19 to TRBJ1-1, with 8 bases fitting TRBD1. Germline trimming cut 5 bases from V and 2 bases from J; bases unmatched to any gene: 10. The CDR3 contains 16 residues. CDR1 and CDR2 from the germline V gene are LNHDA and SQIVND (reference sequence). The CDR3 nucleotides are TGTGCCAGTAGTCTATGGACAGGGCAAGTTAACACTGAAGCTTTCTTT. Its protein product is CASSLWTGQVNTEAFF. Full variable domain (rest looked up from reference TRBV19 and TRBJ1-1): DGGITQSPKYLFRKEGQNVTLSCEQNLNHDAMYWYRQDPGQGLRLIYYSQIVNDFQKGDIAEGYSVSREKKESFPLTVTSAQKNPTAFYLCASSLWTGQVNTEAFFGQGTRLTVV.

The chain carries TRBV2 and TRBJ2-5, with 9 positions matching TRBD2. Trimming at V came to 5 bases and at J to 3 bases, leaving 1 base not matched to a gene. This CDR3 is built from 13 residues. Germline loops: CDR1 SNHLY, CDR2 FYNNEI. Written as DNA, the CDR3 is TGTGCCAGCAGTTCTAGCGGGAAAGAGACCCAGTACTTC. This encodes CASSSSGKETQYF. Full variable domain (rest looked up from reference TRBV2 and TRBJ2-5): EPEVTQTPSHQVTQMGQEVILRCVPISNHLYFYWYRQILGQKVEFLVSFYNNEISEKSEIFDDQFSVERPDGSNFTLKIRSTKLEDSAMYFCASSSSGKETQYFGPGTRLLVL.

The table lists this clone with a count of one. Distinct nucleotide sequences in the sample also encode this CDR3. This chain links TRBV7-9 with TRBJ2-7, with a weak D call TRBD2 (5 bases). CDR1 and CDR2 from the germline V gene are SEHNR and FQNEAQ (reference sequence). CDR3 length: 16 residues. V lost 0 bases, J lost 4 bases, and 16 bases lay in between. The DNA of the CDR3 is TGTGCCAGCAGCTTAGCGCTGGCGGGCGACTCGTACGAGCAGTACTTC. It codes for CASSLALAGDSYEQYF.

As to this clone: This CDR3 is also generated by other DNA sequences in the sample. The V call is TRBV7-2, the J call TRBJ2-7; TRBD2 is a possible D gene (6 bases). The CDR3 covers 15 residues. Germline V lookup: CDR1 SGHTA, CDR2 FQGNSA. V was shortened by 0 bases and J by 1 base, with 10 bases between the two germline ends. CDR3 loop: CASSLAGTSSYEQYF. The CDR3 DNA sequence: TGTGCCAGCAGCTTAGCCGGGACTTCATCCTACGAGCAGTACTTC.

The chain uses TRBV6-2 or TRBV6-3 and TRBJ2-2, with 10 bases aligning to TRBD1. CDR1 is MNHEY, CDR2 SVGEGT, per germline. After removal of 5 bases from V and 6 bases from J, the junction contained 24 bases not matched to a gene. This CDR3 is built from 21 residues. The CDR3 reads CASSTDRGRKAGRALAGELFF. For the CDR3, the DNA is TGTGCCAGCAGTACCGACAGGGGGCGCAAGGCCGGGAGGGCCTTGGCCGGGGAGCTGTTTTTT.

CDR3 sequence: CASSLANQETQYF. The CDR3 region has the DNA TGTGCCAGCAGCTTAGCCAACCAAGAGACCCAGTACTTC. V usage is TRBV7-9 and J usage is TRBJ2-5; D not certain. Germline V CDR1 and CDR2: SEHNR, FQNEAQ (reference sequence). This CDR3 spans 13 amino acids. The ends were cut back, 0 bases at V and 0 bases at J, with 2 bases in the middle.

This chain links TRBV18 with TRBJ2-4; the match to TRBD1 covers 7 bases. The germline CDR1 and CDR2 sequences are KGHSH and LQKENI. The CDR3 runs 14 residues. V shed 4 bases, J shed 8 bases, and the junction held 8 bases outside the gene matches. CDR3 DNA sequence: TGTGCCAGCTCACTCCGGGACAGTAATGACATTCAGTACTTC. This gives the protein CASSLRDSNDIQYF.

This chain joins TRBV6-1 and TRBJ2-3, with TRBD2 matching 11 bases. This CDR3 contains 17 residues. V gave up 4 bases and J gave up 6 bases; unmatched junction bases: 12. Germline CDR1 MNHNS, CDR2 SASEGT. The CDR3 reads CASSGPIGLAGGDTQYF. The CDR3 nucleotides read TGTGCCAGCAGTGGACCGATCGGACTAGCGGGCGGGGATACGCAGTATTTT.

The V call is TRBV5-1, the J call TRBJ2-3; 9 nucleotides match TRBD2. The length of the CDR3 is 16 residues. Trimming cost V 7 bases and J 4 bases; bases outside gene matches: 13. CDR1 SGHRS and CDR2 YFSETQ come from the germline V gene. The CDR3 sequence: CASGPLAGNGADTQYF. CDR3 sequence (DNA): TGCGCCAGCGGGCCGCTAGCGGGAAACGGCGCAGATACGCAGTATTTT.

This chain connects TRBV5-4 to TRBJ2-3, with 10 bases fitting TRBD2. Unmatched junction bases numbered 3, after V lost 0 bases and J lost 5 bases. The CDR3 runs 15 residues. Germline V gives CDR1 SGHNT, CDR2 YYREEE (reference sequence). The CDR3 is CASSLVLAGEDTQYF. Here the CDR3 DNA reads TGTGCCAGCAGCTTGGTTCTAGCGGGAGAAGATACGCAGTATTTT.